This entry lists 24 T cell receptor beta chains sequenced from one sample in a study of spatial heterogeneity in lung cancer. Study results and limitations: Counts of expanded intratumoral alpha and beta TCRs tracked tumor mutation counts.

Time point here: sample taken at primary tumor resection. These TCRs are of unknown antigen specificity. TCRdb passed the 5' RACE reads through MiXCR, listing each CDR3 protein once. The data contain around 18,000 distinct CDR3 sequences, 6% to 7.5% of them singletons. The material sequenced was lung tumor tissue, taken at surgery. The receptors come from a female donor with early-stage non-small cell lung cancer.

This clonotype came up many times. This rearrangement joins TRBV3-1 to TRBJ2-1; 10 nucleotides line up with TRBD2. The CDR3 runs to 15 residues. J lost 5 bases, V lost 2 bases, and 3 bases had no gene match. Germline loops: CDR1 LGHDT, CDR2 YNNKEL (reference sequence). This CDR3 is CASSQLAGANNEQFF. The CDR3 nucleotides are TGTGCCAGCAGCCAACTAGCGGGGGCCAACAATGAGCAGTTCTTC.

This clonotype occurred many times. The chain uses TRBV6-1 and TRBJ1-1; D is perhaps TRBD1 (5 bases). The CDR3 runs to 15 residues. Germline V lookup: CDR1 MNHNS, CDR2 SASEGT. V gave up 0 bases and J gave up 4 bases, with 12 bases separating them. CDR3 bases: TGTGCCAGCAGTGAAGCCGGGGGACCGAGCACTGAAGCTTTCTTT. Protein product: CASSEAGGPSTEAFF.

In this sample, this clonotype turned up many times. As the CDR3 is not closed by the conserved phenylalanine or tryptophan, this likely results from a read error. Because the CDR3's place on the DNA is in doubt, the DNA is left out and the CDR3 is given as listed by TCRdb. The CDR3 is CSARASFGRSGQGVLRI. This rearrangement joins TRBV20-1 to TRBJ1-1; the table's D call of TRBD1 was not tested on the DNA. From germline, CDR1 is DFQATT and CDR2 SNEGSKA (reference sequence). The CDR3 is 17 amino acids long, termini counted.

This clonotype was counted at least ten times. This sequence joins TRBV28 and TRBJ2-2; D possibly matches TRBD1 or TRBD2 (5 bases each). Between the trimmed V and J ends, which lost 8 bases and 7 bases, there was a span of 14 bases. CDR3 length: 13 residues. Per germline, CDR1 MDHEN and CDR2 SYDVKM. CDR3 in amino acids: CASGAGAGGELFF. DNA for the CDR3: TGTGCCAGCGGGGCCGGGGCTGGCGGGGAGCTGTTTTTT.

This clonotype was counted ten times or more. The rearrangement uses TRBV28 and TRBJ1-1; D is unclear. This CDR3 has 14 amino acids. Germline assignment: CDR1 MDHEN and CDR2 SYDVKM. Deletions cut 1 base from V and 7 bases from J, with 13 bases between. The DNA of the CDR3 is TGTGCCAGCAGTTTATCGGCCGGACTAATTGAAGCTTTCTTT. It translates to CASSLSAGLIEAFF.

Points on this clonotype: This clone may be a read error of a much larger clone one base away. V and J are TRBV7-3 and TRBJ2-3; TRBD1 matches at 11 bases. CDR3 length: 16 residues. Germline V CDR1 and CDR2: SGHTA, FQGTGA. V lost 4 bases to trimming and J lost 8 bases; unmatched junction nucleotides: 11. The CDR3 region has the DNA TGTGCCAGCAGCTCCAGGACAGGGGGCGAAGCAGGTACGCAGTATTTT. The encoded protein is CASSSRTGGEAGTQYF.

This clonotype was detected many times. This chain links TRBV28 with TRBJ1-5; a possible D gene is TRBD1 (5 bases). This CDR3 comprises 13 residues. Trimming removed 8 bases at V and 5 bases at J, with 13 bases between. Germline CDR1 and CDR2: MDHEN and SYDVKM. Written as DNA, the CDR3 is TGTGCCAGCGCCTCGAGGGACCATCAGCCCCAGCATTTT. Amino acid sequence: CASASRDHQPQHF.

There are many counts of this clonotype. This chain uses TRBV4-3 with TRBJ1-3, with D possibly TRBD1 on 6 matching bases. The CDR3 is 18 amino acids. V lost 1 base, J lost 0 bases, and 16 bases lay in between. CDR1 and CDR2 from the germline V gene are LGHNA and YSLEER. This CDR3 reads CASSQGIRQGHSGNTIYF. CDR3 nucleotides: TGCGCCAGCAGCCAAGGAATAAGGCAGGGGCACTCTGGAAACACCATATATTTT.

This clonotype was recorded many times. V usage is TRBV6-6 and J usage is TRBJ2-7, with 13 bases matching TRBD2. Germline V gene sequence: CDR1 MNHNY, CDR2 SVGAGI (reference sequence). The CDR3 has 15 residues. V shed 4 bases, J shed 3 bases, and the junction held 3 bases outside the gene matches. The CDR3 coding sequence is TGTGCCAGCAGTTCCTGGACTAGCGGGAGCTACGAGCAGTACTTC. Translation: CASSSWTSGSYEQYF.

With respect to this clonotype: Germline is not matched at one junction end, which may reflect a read error. The chain links TRBV6-5 to TRBJ1-6; weak D call: TRBD1 (6 bases). Germline V gene sequence: CDR1 MNHEY, CDR2 SVGAGI. The CDR3 is 16 residues long. CDR3 coding DNA: TGTGCCAGCAGTCGGACAGCAAACTCCTATAATCCACCCCTCCACTTT. It translates to CASSRTANSYNPPLHF.

The sample holds many counts of this clonotype. V is TRBV12-3 or TRBV12-4 and J is TRBJ2-4, with 9 bases lining up with TRBD2. Trimming at V came to 3 bases and at J to 0 bases, leaving 9 bases not matched to a gene. There are 18 residues in the CDR3. The CDR3 here is CASSLSRSSGVAKNIQYF. The CDR3 DNA follows: TGTGCCAGCAGTTTGAGCAGATCTAGCGGGGTAGCCAAAAACATTCAGTACTTC.

This clonotype showed up many times. V is TRBV20-1 and J is TRBJ1-1, with D uncertain. Germline V lookup: CDR1 DFQATT, CDR2 SNEGSKA (reference sequence). V dropped 6 bases and J dropped 5 bases, with 13 bases sitting between them. This CDR3 has 12 amino acids. DNA for the CDR3: TGCAGTGCCTCACTGCCGGAGACTGAAGCTTTCTTT. Translated: CSASLPETEAFF.

At least ten counts were recorded for this clonotype. The J gene is TRBJ2-1, the V gene TRBV7-9; 8 nucleotides match TRBD2. Trimming removed 7 bases from V and 14 bases from J; junction bases left unmatched: 19. The CDR3 is made up of 15 amino acids. Germline V gene data show CDR1 as SEHNR and CDR2 as FQNEAQ (reference sequence). The CDR3 DNA reads as TGTGCCAGCATCCCGGGACTAGTGACCCTACCAGGAGAGTTCTTC. Protein product: CASIPGLVTLPGEFF.

At least ten counts were recorded for this clonotype. The chain links TRBV27 to TRBJ1-2; D remains unclear. This CDR3 has 13 residues. Germline assignment: CDR1 MNHEY and CDR2 SMNVEV (reference sequence). Trimming stripped 2 bases from V and 1 base from J, with 5 bases between. CDR3: CASSLGRNYGYTF. The CDR3 nucleotides are TGTGCCAGCAGTTTAGGGCGTAACTATGGCTACACCTTC.

The chain uses TRBV15 and TRBJ2-7; no reliable D call. This CDR3 is 13 amino acids long. Trimming pared 6 bases from V and 4 bases from J, leaving 13 bases between. In germline, CDR1 is LNHNV, CDR2 YYDKDF (reference sequence). The CDR3 coding sequence is TGTGCCACCAGGAGTGCGAGCGCGTACGAGCAGTACTTC. Translation: CATRSASAYEQYF.

This chain links TRBV5-4 with TRBJ2-7; D gene uncertain. CDR1 is SGHNT, CDR2 YYREEE, per germline (reference sequence). This CDR3 spans 15 amino acids. V dropped 4 bases and J dropped 0 bases, with 14 bases sitting between them. In nucleotides, the CDR3 is TGTGCCAGCAGCCTCGGGCGATCCAGCTCCTACGAGCAGTACTTC. It encodes CASSLGRSSSYEQYF.

This clonotype was observed a few times. The chain has TRBV7-2 and TRBJ2-3, with TRBD1 identical over 8 bases. Germline V gene lookup returns CDR1 SGHTA and CDR2 FQGNSA. After removal of 6 bases from V and 6 bases from J, the junction contained 8 bases not matched to a gene. The CDR3 consists of 14 residues. The CDR3 is CASSDRGPMDTQYF. In nucleotides, the CDR3 is TGTGCCAGCAGTGACAGGGGCCCTATGGATACGCAGTATTTT.

The V gene is TRBV5-1, the J gene TRBJ2-2; D might be TRBD2 (6 bases). This CDR3 comprises 14 residues. Germline V CDR1 and CDR2: SGHRS, YFSETQ. V was cut by 3 bases and J by 5 bases, with 11 bases left in between. The CDR3 region is CASSSGTLTGELFF. CDR3 coding DNA: TGCGCCAGCAGCTCCGGGACTTTAACCGGGGAGCTGTTTTTT.

The sample holds many counts of this clonotype. Here the CDR3 DNA reads TGTGCCAGCAGTACCGGACAGGACGCGTACAATGAGCAGTTCTTC. It specifies CASSTGQDAYNEQFF. The V and J genes are TRBV6-2 or TRBV6-3 and TRBJ2-1; TRBD1 agrees at 7 bases. The CDR3 is 15 residues long. V was clipped by 5 bases and J by 4 bases; unmatched bases: 8. Germline V gene data show CDR1 as MNHEY and CDR2 as SVGEGT.

The chain combines TRBV3-1 with TRBJ1-3; weak D call: TRBD1 (6 bases). Between the trimmed V and J ends, which lost 3 bases and 4 bases, there was a span of 13 bases. Germline V gives CDR1 LGHDT, CDR2 YNNKEL (reference sequence). The CDR3 consists of 15 residues. CDR3 coding DNA: TGTGCCAGCAGCCAGGGGGGAGACAGGGGAAACACCATATATTTT. Residues: CASSQGGDRGNTIYF.

This clonotype has a count of ten or more. The CDR3 here is CAISDSASSYNEQFF. DNA for the CDR3: TGTGCCATCAGTGACAGCGCTTCCTCCTACAATGAGCAGTTCTTC. The chain is built from TRBV10-3 and TRBJ2-1, with no clear D. Trimming left V 3 bases short and J 0 bases short, with 9 bases between. The length of the CDR3 is 15 residues. Germline V lookup: CDR1 ENHRY, CDR2 SYGVKD.

The gene calls are TRBV15 and TRBJ2-3; TRBD1 matches 7 bases. Germline loops: CDR1 LNHNV, CDR2 YYDKDF (reference sequence). The ends lost 6 bases at V and 4 bases at J; junction bases unmatched: 7. The CDR3 covers 14 residues. In DNA, the CDR3 is TGTGCCACCAGGGAGAGGGGGCGGGCAGATACGCAGTATTTT. The encoded protein is CATRERGRADTQYF.

This clonotype is labeled as medium-sized. This sequence joins TRBV7-9 and TRBJ1-6; 7 bases are shared with TRBD1. Per the germline V gene, CDR1 is SEHNR and CDR2 is FQNEAQ (reference sequence). The ends lost 0 bases at V and 11 bases at J; junction bases unmatched: 13. The CDR3 is made up of 17 amino acids. The CDR3 region has the DNA TGTGCCAGCAGCTTAGCGGGGGGGGACAGCCTTAGGGCACCCCTCCACTTT. Its translation: CASSLAGGDSLRAPLHF.

Many counts were recorded for this clonotype. The CDR3 region is CASREGQNTGELFF. The DNA for the CDR3 is TGTGCCAGCAGAGAGGGACAGAACACCGGGGAGCTGTTTTTT. This rearrangement joins TRBV7-3 to TRBJ2-2, with D tentatively TRBD1 (6 bases). The length of the CDR3 is 14 residues. V lost 6 bases and J 1 base, leaving 9 bases between the germline ends. CDR1 and CDR2 (germline): SGHTA, FQGTGA. The variable domain in full, completed from reference TRBV7-3 and TRBJ2-2, reads GAGVSQTPSNKVTEKGKYVELRCDPISGHTALYWYRQSLGQGPEFLIYFQGTGAADDSGLPNDRFFAVRPEGSVSTLKIQRTERGDSAVYLCASREGQNTGELFFGEGSRLTVL.